This passage covers 6 T cell receptor beta chains from one sample sequenced in a study of blood T cell repertoires in COVID-19. Using immunoSEQ multiplex PCR, the repertoire was profiled, and TCRdb retains in-frame clones only, with some absent. Here the sample spans 250,000 to 300,000 clones, approximately 86% being singletons. Sequenced: peripheral blood. All receptors come from a woman under 40 with acute or convalescent COVID-19.

The rearrangement joins TRBV7-2 to TRBJ1-2, with 8 positions matching TRBD1. The germline V gene encodes CDR1 SGHTA and CDR2 FQGNSA. The V and J ends lost 5 bases and 3 bases, in that order; junction bases with no gene match: 11. This CDR3 region has 16 residues. The DNA of the CDR3 is TGTGCCAGCAGCCCGATCTCAGGGGGCGCCTACTATGGCTACACCTTC. Translating gives CASSPISGGAYYGYTF.

The V call is TRBV7-9, the J call TRBJ1-4, with no clear D. Germline V gene sequence: CDR1 SEHNR, CDR2 FQNEAQ (reference sequence). CDR3 size: 13 residues. V was cut by 5 bases and J by 7 bases, with 11 bases left in between. The CDR3 nucleotides are TGTGCCAGCAGCGAGACGGGGTTTGAAAAACTGTTTTTT. Translating it yields CASSETGFEKLFF.

The rearrangement uses TRBV9 and TRBJ1-1; a possible D gene is TRBD1 (6 bases). Trimming shortened V by 0 bases and J by 1 base, and 19 bases separated the two germline ends. This CDR3 is built from 18 residues. The germline CDR1 and CDR2 sequences are SGDLS and YYNGEE. CDR3 loop: CASSVDQQGMFGNTEAFF. DNA of the CDR3: TGTGCCAGCAGCGTAGATCAACAGGGCATGTTCGGGAACACTGAAGCTTTCTTT.

This clone was counted only a few times. This chain uses TRBV3-1 (or the pseudogene TRBV3-2) with TRBJ2-2; 7 bases map to TRBD1. The CDR3 has 15 residues. Germline CDR1 is LGHDT and CDR2 is YNNKEL (reference sequence). Unmatched junction bases numbered 13, after V lost 10 bases and J lost 5 bases. The CDR3 reads CATTAGGRRTGELFF. The CDR3 bases are TGTGCCACTACCGCAGGGGGAAGACGAACCGGGGAGCTGTTTTTT.

V and J are TRBV7-3 and TRBJ2-1; D remains unclear. The germline V gene encodes CDR1 SGHTA and CDR2 FQGTGA. This CDR3 is built from 14 residues. Trimming stripped 0 bases from V and 6 bases from J, with 9 bases between. The CDR3: CASSLTWASNEQFF. CDR3 DNA: TGTGCCAGCAGCTTAACATGGGCCAGCAATGAGCAGTTCTTC.

The chain is built from TRBV7-8 and TRBJ2-2; no reliable D call. The CDR3 totals 15 residues. Germline V CDR1 and CDR2: SGHVS, FQNEAQ. With 2 bases removed from V and 2 bases from J, the gap between germline ends came to 9 bases. CDR3 sequence (DNA): TGTGCCAGCAGCTTAACGGAGTTAAACACCGGGGAGCTGTTTTTT. It encodes CASSLTELNTGELFF. Together with reference TRBV7-8 and TRBJ2-2, the CDR3 gives the full variable domain: GAGVSQSPRYKVAKRGQDVALRCDPISGHVSLFWYQQALGQGPEFLTYFQNEAQLDKSGLPSDRFFAERPEGSVSTLKIQRTQQEDSAVYLCASSLTELNTGELFFGEGSRLTVL.